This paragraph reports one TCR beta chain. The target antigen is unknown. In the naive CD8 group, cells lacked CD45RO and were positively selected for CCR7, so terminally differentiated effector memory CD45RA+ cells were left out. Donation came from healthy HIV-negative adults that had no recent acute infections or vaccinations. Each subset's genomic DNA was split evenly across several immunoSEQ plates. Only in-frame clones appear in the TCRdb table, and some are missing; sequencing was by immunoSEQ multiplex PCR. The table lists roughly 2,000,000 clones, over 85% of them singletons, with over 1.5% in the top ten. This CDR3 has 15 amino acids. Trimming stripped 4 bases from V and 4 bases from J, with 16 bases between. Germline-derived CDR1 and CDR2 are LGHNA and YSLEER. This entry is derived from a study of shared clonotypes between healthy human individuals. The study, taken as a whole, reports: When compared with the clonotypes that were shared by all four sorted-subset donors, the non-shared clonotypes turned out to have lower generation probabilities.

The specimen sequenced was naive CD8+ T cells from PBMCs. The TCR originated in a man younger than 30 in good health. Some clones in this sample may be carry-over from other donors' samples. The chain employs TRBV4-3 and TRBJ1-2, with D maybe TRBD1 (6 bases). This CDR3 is CASSPNAGGGYGYTF. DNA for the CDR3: TGCGCCAGCAGCCCGAACGCGGGAGGGGGCTATGGCTACACCTTC.